In this sample, the clone carrying this T cell receptor beta chain turned up a few times. The antigen is undetermined. The record originates from a study of T-cell memory formation after mild COVID-19. About the research overall: There were largely donor-specific TCR clusters.

Study outcomes and limitations: Some clones that responded were present in memory (sampled pre-infection), which suggests cross-reactive memory joined. Contracting clones localized mainly to CM and EM when CD4+ and mainly to EMRA when CD8+.

Germline V gene data show CDR1 as SGHAT and CDR2 as FQNNGV. This CDR3 has 14 amino acids. Trimming cost V 6 bases and J 5 bases, with 13 bases left between them. Amplification by 5'RACE using constant-segment primers produced TCR alpha and TCR beta cDNA libraries that carried sample barcodes and UMIs. A single record per CDR3 protein comes from TCRdb applying MiXCR to the 5' RACE reads. The data hold about 400,000 distinct CDR3 sequences, with more than 20% observed a single time. The chain has TRBV11-2 and TRBJ2-2; D might be TRBD1 or TRBD2, each matching 6 bases. The sequence was obtained from an adult woman who had mild COVID-19 (a few samples of this study predate the infection). Cell type and time point are not known. The sequenced material came from PBMCs or a T cell subset sorted from them (not recorded which). CDR3 in DNA: TGTGCCAGCAGACCCGGGGGCCTAACCGGGGAGCTGTTTTTT. It codes for CASRPGGLTGELFF.